The clone carrying this T cell receptor beta chain appeared once. As yet, its antigen is unknown. This sample is drawn from a study of cytomegalovirus exposure and HLA in healthy donors. Notes on the study in general: Reported results showed that the classifier diagnosed cytomegalovirus status with high specificity and sensitivity. Later, an analysis found that TCR clusters from the first cohort tended to co-occur in the roughly 120 validation repertoires.

Germline V CDR1 and CDR2: SGDLS, YYNGEE. Trimming left V 0 bases short and J 4 bases short, with 11 bases between. This CDR3 contains 15 residues. Assay: immunoSEQ multiplex PCR; the TCRdb copy retains only in-frame clones and omits some. Here the sample spans about 110,000 clones, more than 90% being singletons. This receptor was taken from a woman younger than 35 in good health and CMV-seronegative. The chain carries TRBV9 and TRBJ1-3; unclear D gene. Sequencing was performed on PBMCs. The DNA of the CDR3 is TGTGCCAGCAGCGTAGGTTCCGGGGTAGGAAACACCATATATTTT. Translation: CASSVGSGVGNTIYF.